Shown below are 2 T cell receptor beta chains from a single sample sequenced in a study of T cells after yellow fever vaccination. TCRdb analysed the 5' RACE reads with MiXCR anew, one entry per CDR3 protein. Here the sample spans over 300,000 distinct CDR3 sequences, approximately 7% being singletons. Sequencing used PBMCs, obtained 45 days after the first yellow fever vaccination. The receptors here all came from a man aged 18 to 29 who received the YFV17D yellow fever vaccine.

This clonotype was recorded many times. The gene calls are TRBV6-2 or TRBV6-3 and TRBJ1-2; 7 bases match TRBD1. Per the germline V gene, CDR1 is MNHEY and CDR2 is SVGEGT. The CDR3 runs 16 residues. Trimming cost V 0 bases and J 3 bases; bases outside gene matches: 7. CDR3 sequence (DNA): TGTGCCAGCAGTTACTCTACAGGGGCGGTTTACTATGGCTACACCTTC. Amino acid sequence: CASSYSTGAVYYGYTF.

This clonotype was picked up a small number of times. V usage is TRBV30 and J usage is TRBJ1-1; the D gene is possibly TRBD1 (6 bases). The V end lost 4 bases, the J end lost 1 base, and 10 bases lay between the germline ends. Germline V gene sequence: CDR1 GTSNPN, CDR2 SVGIG (reference sequence). The CDR3 is made up of 13 amino acids. CDR3 sequence reads: CAWMKTGNTEAFF. DNA for the CDR3: TGTGCCTGGATGAAGACAGGGAACACTGAAGCTTTCTTT.